This T cell receptor (beta chain) was observed in a study of T-cell reconstitution after alpha-beta-depleted transplantation in children. Whole-study findings and limits: Newly produced T cells mostly provided counts and TCRbeta diversity after one year, as hyperexpanded clones declined. Surviving recipient T cells and thymic progenitors produced the high day-60 TCRbeta diversity seen in some patients. Reportedly, only several hundred clones from non-depleted graft cells drove alpha-beta T-cell counts at about two months.

Unique molecular identifiers tagged the TCRbeta library. TCRdb used MiXCR to reprocess the PCR reads, holding one entry per CDR3 protein. The sample contains roughly 250,000 distinct CDR3 sequences, around 7.5% of which appear only once. This clonotype was counted many times. What it binds is not known. With 6 bases clipped from V and 4 bases from J, the junction kept 8 bases outside the gene matches. Looked up from germline, CDR1 is ENHRY and CDR2 is SYGVKD. There are 14 residues in the CDR3. The specimen was PBMCs, mostly from graft donor cells, collected 180 days after TCRalphabeta/CD19-depleted stem cell transplant. The J gene is TRBJ1-1, the V gene TRBV10-3, with 7 bases identical to TRBD1. This sequence was found in a male patient between 5 and 17 years old who had a stem cell transplant for acute lymphoblastic leukemia, so the T cells may come from the graft donor. CDR3 DNA sequence: TGTGCCATCAGAACCGACAGGGTAGGCACTGAAGCTTTCTTT. Protein: CAIRTDRVGTEAFF.